One sample yielded the 3 T cell receptor beta chains listed below, sequenced in a study of cytomegalovirus exposure and HLA in healthy donors. PCR used 60 Vbeta primers and 13 Jbeta primers. Assay: immunoSEQ multiplex PCR; the TCRdb copy retains only in-frame clones and omits some. In the table there are just over 200,000 clones, 70% of which are singletons. Input material: PBMCs. The receptors originated from a man aged 35-49 years in good health and CMV-seropositive.

The chain joins TRBV5-1 to TRBJ1-1, with TRBD1 matching over 8 bases. The germline V gene encodes CDR1 SGHRS and CDR2 YFSETQ. V lost 3 bases and J lost 10; bases outside the gene matches: 8. This CDR3 has 13 residues. The DNA of the CDR3 is TGCGCCAGCAGCTATGGACAGGGCAAGGGAGCTTTCTTT. This encodes CASSYGQGKGAFF.

The chain recombines TRBV7-9 with TRBJ1-3; 10 nucleotides agree with TRBD1. V trimming: 5 bases; J trimming: 2 bases; junction bases outside the gene matches: 3. The CDR3 is made up of 15 amino acids. CDR1 is SEHNR, CDR2 FQNEAQ, per germline (reference sequence). The CDR3 loop reads CASSLDRGAGNTIYF. The CDR3 DNA reads TGTGCCAGCAGCCTGGACAGGGGGGCTGGAAACACCATATATTTT.

The V call is TRBV15, the J call TRBJ2-1; D ambiguous. Germline V gene data show CDR1 as LNHNV and CDR2 as YYDKDF (reference sequence). Trimming removed 0 bases from V and 0 bases from J, with 6 bases in between. This CDR3 region has 15 residues. CDR3 protein: CATSREGHSYNEQFF. CDR3 DNA: TGTGCCACCAGCAGAGAGGGCCACTCCTACAATGAGCAGTTCTTC. The whole variable domain, remainder taken from reference TRBV15 and TRBJ2-1, is DAMVIQNPRYQVTQFGKPVTLSCSQTLNHNVMYWYQQKSSQAPKLLFHYYDKDFNNEADTPDNFQSRRPNTSFCFLDIRSPGLGDTAMYLCATSREGHSYNEQFFGPGTRLTVL.